This TCR beta chain was observed in a study of control samples from healthy donors and cancer patients. Germline-derived CDR1 and CDR2 are SGHRS and YFSETQ. The CDR3 consists of 12 residues. Germline trimming cut 4 bases from V and 8 bases from J; bases unmatched to any gene: 5. Using immunoSEQ multiplex PCR, the repertoire was profiled, and TCRdb retains in-frame clones only, with some absent. The sample lists 150,000 to 200,000 clones, 91% occurring once. This receptor was obtained from a woman aged 30 to 39 in good health. The material sequenced was blood. The chain carries TRBV5-1 and TRBJ1-1, with 7 bases matching TRBD1. CDR3 coding DNA: TGCGCCAGCAGCAGCGGACAGGTAGAAGCTTTCTTT. Its translation: CASSSGQVEAFF. Drawing the rest from reference TRBV5-1 and TRBJ1-1, the complete variable domain is KAGVTQTPRYLIKTRGQQVTLSCSPISGHRSVSWYQQTPGQGLQFLFEYFSETQRNKGNFPGRFSGRQFSNSRSEMNVSTLELGDSALYLCASSSGQVEAFFGQGTRLTVV.